This entry concerns a single T cell receptor (beta chain). Its antigen is unknown. The sample is drawn from a study of cytomegalovirus exposure and HLA in healthy donors. General study findings and limits: Productive rates of about 87% or about 30% were seen for most TCR beta V segments in an earlier analysis. Later on, an analysis tied roughly 17,000 TCR beta sequences to HLA alleles at 0.05 false discovery rate.

With 4 bases clipped from V and 7 bases from J, the junction kept 7 bases outside the gene matches. CDR1 is SGDLS, CDR2 YYNGEE, per germline. CDR3 length: 15 residues. The PCR employed 60 Vbeta primers together with 13 Jbeta primers. The repertoire was sequenced with immunoSEQ multiplex PCR; TCRdb's copy has only in-frame clones and lacks some. The top ten clones hold roughly 3.6% of a sample with 150,000 to 200,000 clones, about 80% of them seen once. Sequenced sample: PBMCs. The rearrangement links TRBV9 to TRBJ2-2; 10 bases are a match to TRBD2. The source of this sequence is a woman in her fifties or sixties in good health and CMV-seropositive. The CDR3 sequence is CASSTPSGGGGELFF. CDR3 bases: TGTGCCAGCAGCACCCCTAGCGGGGGCGGCGGGGAGCTGTTTTTT.